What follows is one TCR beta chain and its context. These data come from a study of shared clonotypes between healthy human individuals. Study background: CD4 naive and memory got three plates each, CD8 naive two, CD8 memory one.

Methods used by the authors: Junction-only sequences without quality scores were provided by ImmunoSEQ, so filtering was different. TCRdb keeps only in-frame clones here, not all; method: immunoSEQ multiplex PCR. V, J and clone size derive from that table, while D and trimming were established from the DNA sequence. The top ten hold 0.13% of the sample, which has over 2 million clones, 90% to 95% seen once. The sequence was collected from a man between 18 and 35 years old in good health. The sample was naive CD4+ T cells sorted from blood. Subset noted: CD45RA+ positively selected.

The CDR3 DNA sequence: TGTGCCAGCAGCTTATTTAGCGGGAGCTCCTACAATGAGCAGTTCTTC. Translation: CASSLFSGSSYNEQFF. The genes are TRBV7-8 and TRBJ2-1, with 9 bases identical to TRBD2. J gave up 0 bases and V 2 bases, and 2 bases lay outside the gene matches. The CDR3 covers 16 residues. Per germline, CDR1 SGHVS and CDR2 FQNEAQ.